This T cell receptor (beta chain) was identified during a study of blood T cell repertoires in COVID-19. Study summary: From the United States, Italy and Spain came samples of acute and convalescent COVID-19.

Per the study methods: Estimation of nucleated cell counts was performed using reference gene primer amplification. TCRdb keeps only in-frame clones here, not all; method: immunoSEQ multiplex PCR. D and trimming come from the DNA, and the V and J calls and clone size come from that table. The sample has 100,000 to 150,000 clones; about 86% are singletons. J was trimmed by 13 bases and V by 10 bases; bases with no gene match: 15. CDR3 length equals 13 residues. The chain uses TRBV12-3 or TRBV12-4 and TRBJ1-4, with 7 bases matching TRBD1. The sample was peripheral blood. The TCR comes from a woman between 45 and 60 years old with acute or convalescent COVID-19. CDR3 DNA sequence: TGTGCCACGGGAACAGGGGTCGGGAGTGCACTGTTTTTT. Amino acids: CATGTGVGSALFF.